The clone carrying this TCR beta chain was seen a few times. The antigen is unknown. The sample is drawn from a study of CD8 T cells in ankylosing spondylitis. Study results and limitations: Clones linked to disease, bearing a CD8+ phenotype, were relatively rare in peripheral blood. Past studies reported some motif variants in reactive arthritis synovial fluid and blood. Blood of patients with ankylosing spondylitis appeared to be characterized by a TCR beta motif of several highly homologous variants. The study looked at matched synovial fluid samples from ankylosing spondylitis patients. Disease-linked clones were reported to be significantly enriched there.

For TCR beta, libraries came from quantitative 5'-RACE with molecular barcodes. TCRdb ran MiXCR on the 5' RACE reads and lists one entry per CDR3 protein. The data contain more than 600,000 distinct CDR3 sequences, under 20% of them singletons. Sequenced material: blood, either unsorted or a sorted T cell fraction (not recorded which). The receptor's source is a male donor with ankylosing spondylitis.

CDR3 sequence reads: CSAREGTRTEAFF. As DNA, the CDR3 is TGCAGTGCTAGGGAGGGGACTCGCACTGAAGCTTTCTTT. The J gene is TRBJ1-1, the V gene TRBV20-1; TRBD1 might be the D (5 bases). The CDR3 is 13 residues long. V shed 3 bases and J shed 4 bases, with 12 bases lying between them. The germline CDR1 and CDR2 sequences are DFQATT and SNEGSKA (reference sequence).